Following are 24 T cell receptor beta chains from one sample sequenced in a study of blood T cell repertoires in COVID-19. Using immunoSEQ multiplex PCR, the repertoire was profiled, and TCRdb retains in-frame clones only, with some absent. The table has about 140,000 clones, approximately 80% seen once. The sample consisted of peripheral blood. These receptors all come from a man in his 60s who had recovered from COVID-19.

This chain connects TRBV13 to TRBJ1-3, with D hard to call. The V gene's germline CDR1 is PRHDT and CDR2 FYEKMQ (reference sequence). The CDR3 has 15 amino acids. The ends were cut back, 6 bases at V and 0 bases at J, with 12 bases in the middle. CDR3 sequence reads: CASRRSFLSGNTIYF. The CDR3 coding sequence is TGTGCCAGCAGGAGGTCCTTCCTCTCTGGAAACACCATATATTTT.

This chain connects TRBV5-6 to TRBJ1-5; D gene ambiguous. The CDR3 length is 15 residues. Germline CDR1 is SGHDT and CDR2 is YYEEEE. Between the trimmed V and J ends, which lost 3 bases and 0 bases, there was a span of 10 bases. This CDR3 reads CASSSTTYSNQPQHF. The CDR3 coding sequence is TGTGCCAGCAGCTCGACTACTTATAGCAATCAGCCCCAGCATTTT.

This clone was seen only once. This sequence joins TRBV30 and TRBJ2-5; D possibly corresponds to TRBD2 (7 bases). V lost 3 bases, J lost 0 bases, and 14 bases lay in between. The CDR3 length is 15 residues. Looked up from germline, CDR1 is GTSNPN and CDR2 is SVGIG (reference sequence). The CDR3 sequence is CAWRGGSGNQETQYF. The CDR3 region has the DNA TGTGCCTGGAGAGGGGGGAGCGGGAACCAAGAGACCCAGTACTTC.

The chain couples TRBV15 to TRBJ1-4; 7 bases align to TRBD1. The CDR3 spans 14 residues. Trimming at V came to 2 bases and at J to 8 bases, leaving 5 bases not matched to a gene. The germline V gene has CDR1 LNHNV and CDR2 YYDKDF (reference sequence). CDR3 protein: CATSRRGQNEKLFF. The CDR3 bases are TGTGCCACCAGCAGAAGGGGGCAGAACGAAAAACTGTTTTTT.

The gene calls are TRBV6-5 and TRBJ1-6, with D perhaps matching TRBD1 (5 bases). The V and J ends lost 11 bases and 10 bases respectively, with 15 bases between them. The length of the CDR3 is 12 residues. CDR1 and CDR2 from the germline V gene are MNHEY and SVGAGI. The CDR3 spells CAGGTAGSPLHF. Written as DNA, the CDR3 is TGTGCCGGAGGGACGGCCGGGTCACCCCTCCACTTT.

The rearrangement joins TRBV5-1 to TRBJ2-3; D is possibly TRBD2 (5 bases). V lost 6 bases and J 0 bases, leaving 17 bases between the germline ends. CDR3 length: 16 amino acids. Germline V lookup: CDR1 SGHRS, CDR2 YFSETQ. The CDR3 here is CASTPITTSSTDTQYF. Here the CDR3 DNA reads TGCGCCAGCACCCCAATTACTACTAGTAGCACAGATACGCAGTATTTT. Filled out from reference TRBV5-1 and TRBJ2-3, the complete variable domain reads KAGVTQTPRYLIKTRGQQVTLSCSPISGHRSVSWYQQTPGQGLQFLFEYFSETQRNKGNFPGRFSGRQFSNSRSEMNVSTLELGDSALYLCASTPITTSSTDTQYFGPGTRLTVL.

The CDR3 loop is CAISENGGGGYGYTF. CDR3 DNA: TGTGCCATCAGTGAAAACGGGGGAGGGGGCTATGGCTACACCTTC. The rearrangement joins TRBV10-3 to TRBJ1-2; D perhaps matches TRBD1 (6 bases). Per the germline V gene, CDR1 is ENHRY and CDR2 is SYGVKD. Trimming stripped 3 bases from V and 4 bases from J, with 15 bases between. The CDR3 sequence is 15 residues long.

The genes are TRBV2 and TRBJ1-2; weak D call: TRBD1 (5 bases). The CDR3 runs to 13 residues. The germline gives CDR1 SNHLY, CDR2 FYNNEI. V was shortened by 3 bases and J by 7 bases, with 12 bases between the two germline ends. The CDR3 sequence: CASSEGQGFGYTF. In nucleotides, the CDR3 is TGTGCCAGCAGTGAGGGTCAGGGATTTGGCTACACCTTC.

The J gene is TRBJ2-4, the V gene TRBV19; no reliable D call. CDR1 and CDR2 from the germline V gene are LNHDA and SQIVND (reference sequence). The CDR3 runs to 11 residues. V was cut by 3 bases and J by 9 bases, with 6 bases left in between. The CDR3 loop is CASSMGPIQYF. For the CDR3, the DNA is TGTGCCAGTAGTATGGGCCCCATTCAGTACTTC.

The chain couples TRBV12-3 or TRBV12-4 to TRBJ2-3, with D possibly matching TRBD1 (5 bases). V lost 5 bases and J 0 bases, leaving 6 bases between the germline ends. This CDR3 comprises 13 residues. For the CDR3, the DNA is TGTGCCAGCAGTGACAGTAGCACAGATACGCAGTATTTT. This codes for CASSDSSTDTQYF.

The chain combines TRBV7-9 with TRBJ2-2; no reliable D call. The CDR3 length is 11 residues. CDR1 and CDR2 from the germline V gene are SEHNR and FQNEAQ (reference sequence). The V end was cut by 6 bases, the J end by 8 bases, with 7 bases between. CDR3 sequence reads: CASSLRGELFF. CDR3 in DNA: TGTGCCAGCAGTTTGAGGGGGGAGCTGTTTTTT. Complete variable domain (other parts from reference TRBV7-9 and TRBJ2-2): DTGVSQNPRHKITKRGQNVTFRCDPISEHNRLYWYRQTLGQGPEFLTYFQNEAQLEKSRLLSDRFSAERPKGSFSTLEIQRTEQGDSAMYLCASSLRGELFFGEGSRLTVL.

The chain links TRBV3-1 (or the pseudogene TRBV3-2) to TRBJ2-2, with D possibly being TRBD2 (5 bases). Germline CDR1 and CDR2: LGHDT and YNNKEL (reference sequence). CDR3 size: 14 residues. Trimming left V 4 bases short and J 6 bases short, with 12 bases between. The CDR3, as DNA: TGTGCCAGCAGCCCCTCACTAGGATCCGGGGAGCTGTTTTTT. This sequence encodes CASSPSLGSGELFF.

Regarding this clone: Other DNA sequences in this sample translate to the same CDR3. The chain employs TRBV5-1 and TRBJ1-5, with D tentatively TRBD1 (6 bases). The length of the CDR3 is 14 residues. Germline CDR1 SGHRS, CDR2 YFSETQ. Trimming removed 4 bases from V and 3 bases from J, with 11 bases in between. CDR3 bases: TGCGCCAGCAGCCCAACAGGGCCCAATCAGCCCCAGCATTTT. Translating it yields CASSPTGPNQPQHF.

This clone appeared a single time. The chain combines TRBV5-4 with TRBJ2-2; TRBD2 matches at 10 bases. Germline CDR1 SGHNT, CDR2 YYREEE (reference sequence). CDR3 size: 16 residues. V lost 1 base to trimming and J lost 4 bases; unmatched junction nucleotides: 4. This CDR3 reads CASSLKAGGFTGELFF. CDR3 in DNA: TGTGCCAGCAGCTTGAAAGCGGGGGGGTTCACCGGGGAGCTGTTTTTT. Variable domain in full (rest from reference TRBV5-4 and TRBJ2-2): ETGVTQSPTHLIKTRGQQVTLRCSSQSGHNTVSWYQQALGQGPQFIFQYYREEENGRGNFPPRFSGLQFPNYSSELNVNALELDDSALYLCASSLKAGGFTGELFFGEGSRLTVL.

The V call is TRBV6-2 or TRBV6-3, the J call TRBJ2-3; 9 nucleotides agree with TRBD1. The CDR3 runs to 16 residues. Germline V gives CDR1 MNHEY, CDR2 SVGEGT. The V segment lost 5 bases and the J segment 1 base; nucleotides outside the gene matches: 7. This CDR3 reads CASSRPRDRGTDTQYF. In DNA form, the CDR3 reads TGTGCCAGCAGTCGCCCCCGGGACAGGGGCACAGATACGCAGTATTTT.

This clone was seen just once. This sequence joins TRBV28 and TRBJ2-3; 11 bases map to TRBD2. Trimming cost V 5 bases and J 1 base; bases outside gene matches: 5. Per the germline V gene, CDR1 is MDHEN and CDR2 is SYDVKM. CDR3 length equals 16 residues. The CDR3 DNA sequence: TGTGCCAGCAGTCATACTAGCGGGGGAGGCACAGATACGCAGTATTTT. Residues: CASSHTSGGGTDTQYF.

The chain has TRBV3-1 (or the pseudogene TRBV3-2) and TRBJ1-3, with D perhaps TRBD1 (6 bases). CDR3 length: 16 amino acids. Germline V gene lookup returns CDR1 LGHDT and CDR2 YNNKEL (reference sequence). V lost 3 bases, J lost 4 bases, and 16 bases lay in between. CDR3 in amino acids: CASSQTQGTAGNTIYF. In DNA form, the CDR3 reads TGTGCCAGCAGCCAGACTCAGGGGACCGCCGGAAACACCATATATTTT.

The V and J genes are TRBV9 and TRBJ2-7, with 7 nucleotides matching TRBD2. Germline CDR1 SGDLS, CDR2 YYNGEE. V shed 0 bases and J 3 bases; nucleotides not matched to a gene: 6. The CDR3 sequence is 15 residues long. CDR3 bases: TGTGCCAGCAGCGTAGAGGCTAGCGGTTTCTACGAGCAGTACTTC. Amino acids: CASSVEASGFYEQYF.

V usage is TRBV25-1 and J usage is TRBJ2-3; D possibly corresponds to TRBD2 (7 bases). Between the trimmed V and J ends, which lost 0 bases and 4 bases, there was a span of 14 bases. The V gene's germline CDR1 is MGHDK and CDR2 SYGVNS. The CDR3 is 16 residues long. In DNA form, the CDR3 reads TGTGCCAGCAGTGAATACACAGGGACTATAGCAGATACGCAGTATTTT. The encoded protein is CASSEYTGTIADTQYF.

This clone occurred once. This chain connects TRBV7-2 to TRBJ1-3; 9 bases align to TRBD1. Germline lookup yields CDR1 SGHTA and CDR2 FQGNSA. The trim removed 1 base at V and 2 bases at J, leaving 3 bases unmatched. The CDR3 is made up of 16 amino acids. For the CDR3, the DNA is TGTGCCAGCAGCTTAGAGGGACAGGGTACTGGAAACACCATATATTTT. Its translation is CASSLEGQGTGNTIYF.

J is TRBJ2-3 and V is TRBV7-2; a possible D gene is TRBD1 (6 bases). Germline CDR1 is SGHTA and CDR2 is FQGNSA. The CDR3 consists of 17 residues. Deletions cut 4 bases from V and 0 bases from J, with 17 bases between. CDR3 nucleotide sequence: TGTGCCAGCAGCTCAAGAGTGGTTCAGGGGAGCACAGATACGCAGTATTTT. It translates to CASSSRVVQGSTDTQYF.

Ten or more counts support this clone. V usage is TRBV6-2 or TRBV6-3 and J usage is TRBJ2-1; TRBD2 matches 10 bases. This CDR3 comprises 17 residues. V lost 7 bases to trimming and J lost 6 bases; unmatched junction nucleotides: 15. Germline CDR1 and CDR2: MNHEY and SVGEGT. The CDR3 sequence is CASTPNPASGSSNEQFF. The DNA for the CDR3 is TGTGCCAGCACCCCCAACCCGGCTAGCGGGAGTAGCAATGAGCAGTTCTTC.

This clone came up once. The DNA of the CDR3 is TGTGCCAGCAGTCCCATATTAGGAGGGGACGGCACTGAAGCTTTCTTT. It codes for CASSPILGGDGTEAFF. This chain uses TRBV28 with TRBJ1-1; tentative D call: TRBD1 (5 bases). Trimming took 5 bases from V and 4 from J, leaving 20 bases between them. CDR1 MDHEN and CDR2 SYDVKM come from the germline V gene. This CDR3 is 16 amino acids long.

The sample holds one count of this clone. This chain uses TRBV28 with TRBJ1-1; 11 positions match TRBD1. Germline V CDR1 and CDR2: MDHEN, SYDVKM. Losses at the gene ends were 4 bases for V and 3 bases for J; bases not matched to a gene: 1. CDR3 length: 14 amino acids. The CDR3 coding sequence is TGTGCCAGCAGTTCGGGACAGGGGGACACTGAAGCTTTCTTT. Translated, it gives CASSSGQGDTEAFF.